This T cell receptor (beta chain) was sequenced during a study of PD-1 blockade in classical Hodgkin lymphoma. About the study: Patients were infused with nivolumab 3 mg/kg every 2 weeks.

The V gene's germline CDR1 is MGHRA and CDR2 YSYEKL. This CDR3 is built from 15 residues. V gave up 6 bases and J gave up 2 bases, with 13 bases separating them. The time point denotes: cycle 4 day 1 (C4D1), after less than seven weeks of nivolumab. Each patient's relapse followed autologous stem cell transplantation, and brentuximab vedotin exposure varied. The study's findings and limits: The CD4+ diversity rise by C4D1 was clearest in complete responders. Relapsed/refractory patients reportedly had the lowest baseline TCR diversity, below newly diagnosed patients, who were below healthy donors.

A word on this clone: Its antigen is currently unknown.

Only in-frame clones appear in the TCRdb table, and some are missing; sequencing was by immunoSEQ multiplex PCR. This table has 50,000 or so clones, around 86% appearing once. The sequence came from a human donor with classical Hodgkin lymphoma. This specimen consisted of peripheral blood mononuclear cells (PBMCs), obtained before the fourth cycle of nivolumab. This chain connects TRBV4-1 to TRBJ1-4; the D is unclear. CDR3 in amino acids: CASSPGNPTNEKLFF. The CDR3 DNA reads TGCGCCAGCAGTCCCGGGAACCCCACTAATGAAAAACTGTTTTTT.